This T cell receptor beta chain stems from a study of T cells in localized non-small cell lung cancer. Whole-study findings and limits: It remains possible that heterogeneity exists, since only one tumor region was sequenced. Median 57 top-100 tumor clones were shared with paired adjacent lung. The study linked higher blood T cell density to longer overall survival. Exceeding tumor, uninvolved adjacent lung had the highest T cell clonality.

Worth noting for this clone: Its target is not known.

Method: immunoSEQ multiplex PCR; TCRdb's copy keeps in-frame clones and lacks some. Among around 3,000 clones listed, roughly 27% were seen once. V gave up 6 bases and J gave up 3 bases; unmatched junction bases: 9. The CDR3 sequence is 16 residues long. The clonotype originates from a woman aged 35-70 years with stage I lung adenocarcinoma. Sequenced material: lung tumor tissue, taken before any cancer treatment. The chain recombines TRBV23-1 with TRBJ2-3; 10 bases agree with TRBD2. TRBV23-1 carries the ORF label, with uncertain function. The CDR3, as DNA: TGCGCCAGCAGCCAAGGGGCTAGCGGGAGAACAGATACGCAGTATTTT. Protein product: CASSQGASGRTDTQYF.